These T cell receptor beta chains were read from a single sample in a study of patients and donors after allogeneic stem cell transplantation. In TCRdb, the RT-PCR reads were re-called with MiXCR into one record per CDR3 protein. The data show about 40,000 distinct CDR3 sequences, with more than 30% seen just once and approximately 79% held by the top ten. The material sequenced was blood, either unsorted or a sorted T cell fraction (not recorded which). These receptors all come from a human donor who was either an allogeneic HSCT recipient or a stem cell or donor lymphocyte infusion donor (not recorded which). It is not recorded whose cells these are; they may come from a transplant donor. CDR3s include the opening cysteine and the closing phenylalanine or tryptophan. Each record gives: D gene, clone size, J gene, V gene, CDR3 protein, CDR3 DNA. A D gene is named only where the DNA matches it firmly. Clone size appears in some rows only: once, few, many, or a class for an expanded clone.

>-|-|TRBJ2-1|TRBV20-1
CSAREPPTGKVF
TGCAGTGCTAGAGAGCCTCCCACGGGTAAGGTCTTC
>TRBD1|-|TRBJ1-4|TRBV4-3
CASSQDWNRGGEKLFF
TGCGCCAGCAGCCAAGATTGGAACAGGGGTGGTGAAAAACTGTTTTTT
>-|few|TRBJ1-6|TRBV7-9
CASSKQGYSPLHF
TGTGCCAGCAGCAAGCAGGGGTATTCACCCCTCCACTTT
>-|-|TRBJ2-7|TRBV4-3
CASSQDPRAGSEQYF
TGCGCCAGCAGCCAAGATCCCAGGGCAGGCAGCGAGCAGTACTTC
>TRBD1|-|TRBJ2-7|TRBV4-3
CASSQDGQGKYEQYF
TGCGCCAGCAGCCAGGATGGACAGGGGAAGTACGAGCAGTACTTC
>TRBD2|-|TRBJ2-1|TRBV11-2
CASSFLALAGLNEQFF
TGTGCCAGCAGCTTCTTAGCGCTAGCGGGACTCAATGAGCAGTTCTTC
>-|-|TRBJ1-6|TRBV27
CASSSPGPYNSPLHF
TGTGCCAGCAGTTCCCCGGGGCCCTATAATTCACCCCTCCACTTT
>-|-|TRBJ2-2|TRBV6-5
CASTKIAGRRTGELFF
TGTGCCAGCACCAAAATCGCGGGGCGCCGAACCGGGGAGCTGTTTTTT
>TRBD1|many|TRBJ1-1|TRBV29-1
CSVLQGLNTEAFF
TGCAGCGTCCTACAGGGGCTTAACACTGAAGCTTTCTTT
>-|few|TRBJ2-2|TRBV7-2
CASSLWADLITGELFF
TGTGCCAGCAGCTTATGGGCCGATCTTATCACCGGGGAGCTGTTTTTT
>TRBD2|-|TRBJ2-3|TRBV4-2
CASSQALTSGRRTDTQYF
TGTGCCAGCAGCCAAGCCCTGACTAGCGGGAGAAGGACAGATACGCAGTATTTT
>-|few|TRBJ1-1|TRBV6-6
CASSYTAEAFF
TGTGCCAGCAGTTACACCGCGGAAGCTTTCTTT
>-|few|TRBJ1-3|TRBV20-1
CSASEMERFPWGNTIYF
TGCAGTGCTAGTGAGATGGAACGGTTCCCTTGGGGAAACACCATATATTTT
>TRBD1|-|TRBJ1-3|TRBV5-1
CASSLGARGTISGNTIYF
TGCGCCAGCAGCTTGGGTGCCAGGGGGACGATCTCTGGAAACACCATATATTTT
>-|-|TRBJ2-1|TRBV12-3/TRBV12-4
CASSPFGGTPLYNEQFF
TGTGCCAGCAGTCCTTTCGGAGGGACTCCTCTCTACAATGAGCAGTTCTTC
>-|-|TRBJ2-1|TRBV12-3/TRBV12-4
CASSLSGEQFF
TGTGCCAGCAGTCTCTCCGGTGAGCAGTTCTTC
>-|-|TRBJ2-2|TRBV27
CASSLKRNTGELFF
TGTGCCAGCAGTCTCAAGCGGAACACCGGGGAGCTGTTTTTT